This T cell receptor (beta chain) was documented in a study of T-cell reconstitution after alpha-beta-depleted transplantation in children. On this clonotype: The antigen remains undetermined.

Unique molecular identifiers tagged the TCRbeta library. TCRdb used MiXCR to reprocess the PCR reads, holding one entry per CDR3 protein. The table records a few hundred thousand distinct CDR3 sequences, 27% of them present only once. The CDR3 is made up of 13 amino acids. Germline V gene data show CDR1 as SGHDT and CDR2 as YYEEEE. The V gene lost 4 bases and the J gene lost 8 bases, with 13 bases spanning the gap. Study-level points and caveats: The study reportedly traced alpha-beta T cells about two months after transplant to several hundred expanded graft clones.

The sequencing here drew on PBMCs, taken before TCRalphabeta/CD19-depleted stem cell transplant. The chain combines TRBV5-6 with TRBJ2-4; perhaps TRBD2 as D (6 bases). The receptor was isolated from a boy younger than two with Wiskott-Aldrich syndrome, due to receive a stem cell transplant. CDR3 protein: CASSAGPIDIQYF. The CDR3 DNA sequence: TGTGCCAGCAGCGCGGGACCCATAGACATTCAGTACTTC. The whole variable domain, remainder taken from reference TRBV5-6 and TRBJ2-4, is DAGVTQSPTHLIKTRGQQVTLRCSPKSGHDTVSWYQQALGQGPQFIFQYYEEEERQRGNFPDRFSGHQFPNYSSELNVNALLLGDSALYLCASSAGPIDIQYFGAGTRLSVL.